Listed below are T cell receptor beta chains from one sample, sequenced in a study of human T cells and chemical hapten exposure. MiXCR, applied by TCRdb to the RACE reads, yields one record per CDR3 protein. The sample yields about 46,000 distinct CDR3 sequences, 9.4% seen once. The sequencing used whole blood, collected in connection with sensitization to the hapten diphenylcyclopropenone (DPC). These receptors originate from a woman between 40 and 50 years old with alopecia areata. Some clones in this sample may be carry-over from other donors' samples. CDR3s leave out the opening cysteine and the closing phenylalanine or tryptophan.

CDR3 protein: ASRPTALYGYT
J gene: TRBJ1-2
V gene: TRBV5-4

CDR3 protein: ASSERRGVSYEQY
J gene: TRBJ2-7
V gene: TRBV11-1

CDR3 protein: ASILISGGAHEQF
J gene: TRBJ2-1
V gene: TRBV12-3/TRBV12-4

CDR3 protein: ASSQPRGTLDEQY
J gene: TRBJ2-7
V gene: TRBV4-2

CDR3 protein: ASSRTSGRQQF
J gene: TRBJ2-1
V gene: TRBV27

CDR3 protein: ASSLWTESGYT
J gene: TRBJ1-2
V gene: TRBV5-6

CDR3 protein: ASSPTGLDEQY
J gene: TRBJ2-7
V gene: TRBV5-6

CDR3 protein: ASSSQGANSYEQY
J gene: TRBJ2-7
V gene: TRBV3-1

CDR3 protein: SARDPKGGTEAF
J gene: TRBJ1-1
V gene: TRBV20-1

CDR3 protein: SARDWTGGEQTQY
J gene: TRBJ2-5
V gene: TRBV20-1

CDR3 protein: ASSPRAIPTDTQY
J gene: TRBJ2-3
V gene: TRBV4-1

CDR3 protein: ASSHPPRNNEQF
J gene: TRBJ2-1
V gene: TRBV4-1

CDR3 protein: ASRLSGQGSEQY
J gene: TRBJ2-7
V gene: TRBV12-3/TRBV12-4

CDR3 protein: ASSVDGDSTDTQY
J gene: TRBJ2-3
V gene: TRBV9

CDR3 protein: SVGAQKETQY
J gene: TRBJ2-5
V gene: TRBV29-1

CDR3 protein: ASSPLGTPLH
J gene: TRBJ1-6
V gene: TRBV28

CDR3 protein: ASSYGRGNSNQPQH
J gene: TRBJ1-5
V gene: TRBV6-2/TRBV6-3

CDR3 protein: ASSPPQGGVGYT
J gene: TRBJ1-2
V gene: TRBV18

CDR3 protein: ASKFRESWTEAF
J gene: TRBJ1-1
V gene: TRBV28

CDR3 protein: ASSHTAGGSPDTQY
J gene: TRBJ2-3
V gene: TRBV3-1

CDR3 protein: SVGQGDNQPQH
J gene: TRBJ1-5
V gene: TRBV29-1

CDR3 protein: ASSTGLAGATVTQY
J gene: TRBJ2-3
V gene: TRBV11-2

CDR3 protein: ATSRDGQNTGELF
J gene: TRBJ2-2
V gene: TRBV15

CDR3 protein: ASSHARGQDYGYT
J gene: TRBJ1-2
V gene: TRBV3-1

CDR3 protein: ASSQAGPRFTYEQY
J gene: TRBJ2-7
V gene: TRBV4-3

CDR3 protein: ASSLAFSGGAVELF
J gene: TRBJ2-2
V gene: TRBV12-3/TRBV12-4

CDR3 protein: ASSPTGYNSPLH
J gene: TRBJ1-6
V gene: TRBV7-8

CDR3 protein: ASSRTGRLLYSNQPQH
J gene: TRBJ1-5
V gene: TRBV6-7

CDR3 protein: SVPNVGTSGGALNTQY
J gene: TRBJ2-3
V gene: TRBV20-1

CDR3 protein: SAEDGFNEKLF
J gene: TRBJ1-4
V gene: TRBV20-1

CDR3 protein: ASSSDRGLRGTQY
J gene: TRBJ2-5
V gene: TRBV7-2

CDR3 protein: ASSLGSQPQH
J gene: TRBJ1-5
V gene: TRBV7-9

CDR3 protein: ASSHRGEFGNTIY
J gene: TRBJ1-3
V gene: TRBV5-1

CDR3 protein: ASSPGHRDTDTQY
J gene: TRBJ2-3
V gene: TRBV5-1

CDR3 protein: ASSPDRGNTGELF
J gene: TRBJ2-2
V gene: TRBV5-1

CDR3 protein: ASSLVLRLAGSKETQY
J gene: TRBJ2-5
V gene: TRBV7-8

CDR3 protein: ASSQGRRGIGYT
J gene: TRBJ1-2
V gene: TRBV3-1

CDR3 protein: ASSPQRTPYGYT
J gene: TRBJ1-2
V gene: TRBV9

CDR3 protein: ASSVGTGGRTEAF
J gene: TRBJ1-1
V gene: TRBV10-2

CDR3 protein: ASTPRRLAGGPSTDTQY
J gene: TRBJ2-3
V gene: TRBV7-2

CDR3 protein: ASSQGLMSGANVLT
J gene: TRBJ2-6
V gene: TRBV14

CDR3 protein: ASSSDPGSYNSPLH
J gene: TRBJ1-6
V gene: TRBV13

CDR3 protein: ASSLARTGSPYEQY
J gene: TRBJ2-7
V gene: TRBV7-9